The entry below describes one T cell receptor beta chain. Its antigen is still unknown. It has no much larger one-base neighbor in the sample; base qualities were not kept. The listed sequencing device is Illumina NovaSeq 6000. Synthesis of TCR cDNA relied on 5'RACE template switching, a step that introduced a universal primer site along with unique molecular identifiers. Priming of cDNA synthesis was performed from both the TCR alpha and TCR beta constant segments. Library amplification involved two PCR steps, and the second step added sample barcodes and sequencing adapters. Sequencing of libraries was performed on Illumina HiSeq 2500 (2x100 bp) or NovaSeq (2x150 bp). Turning to the authors' computational methods: MIGEC was used to demultiplex reads and collapse the reads into UMI consensus sequences, and MiXCR was used for V(D)J alignment. Using edgeR on replicate PBMC samples, clonotypes were called vaccine-responding if FDR was below 0.01 and the log2 fold change was above 5 up to day 15. CD4 or CD8 identity was assigned to each bulk clonotype according to whether the clonotype was present at higher abundance in the sequenced CD4 repertoire or the sequenced CD8 repertoire. Starting from the raw public reads, TCRdb applied fastp trimming at Q25, assembled clones with MiXCR and retained in-frame beta chains. Rows with one shared CDR3 protein collapse into an entry with the most common genes and DNA. The V and J calls shown here were made by TCRdb, not taken from the authors' results. Present in this sample are hundreds of thousands of distinct CDR3 sequences, about 17% of which were seen just once. Clones ranked in the top ten supply 15% to 20% of the sample.

The sample's treatment or condition label, decoded: live attenuated yellow fever vaccine strain. At every blood-draw timepoint, two biological replicates of bulk PBMCs were collected. PBMCs were isolated from peripheral blood using a standard Ficoll-Paque protocol. RNA was extracted with TriZol from bulk PBMCs, CD4 and CD8 fractions, and dextramer-positive and dextramer-negative fractions. This entry comes from a study of T cells after yellow fever vaccination (dated 2019 in TCRdb). Regarding the complete study: The SMART-Seq v4 Ultra Low Input RNA kit was used to prepare libraries from fractions with low cell numbers. Two healthy male donors, one aged 18 to 30 and one aged 30 to 40 years, were included in the cohort. To track T-cell clones before and after primary and booster YFV17D yellow fever vaccination, bulk TCR alpha and beta repertoires were sequenced longitudinally. Blood samples were taken at several timepoints before and after primary and secondary immunization, and bulk PBMC replicates and cell subsets were isolated. Overall results and qualifications from the work: Compared with the primary T-cell response, the secondary T-cell response was faster but weaker, reaching its peak on day 5 rather than on day 15. A small fraction of clonotypes showed up in both the CD4 and CD8 compartments, probably as a result of convergent recombination. Most clones expanded after primary vaccination were re-detected after the booster (around 96% of CD4 and around 88% of CD8), suggesting broad memory maintenance. Because abundant contaminating clonotypes from the bulk population could be contained in FACS-sorted repertoires, computational filtering was required. Because the study included only a couple of donors, the extent to which the findings can be generalized is limited.

The sequence came from a man in his late teens or twenties who received the YFV17D yellow fever vaccine. The sequencing here drew on PBMCs, taken before the yellow fever booster vaccination.

The nucleotide sequence is given as TGCGCCAGCAGCCATAGGACAGGGCGTAATGAAAAACTGTTTTTT. Its protein is CASSHRTGRNEKLFF. Recombination connected TRBV5-1 to TRBJ1-4; 8 junctional bases match TRBD1. The junction shows trimming of 4 bases on V and 4 bases on J, and the gene matches do not reach 6 bases of it. The CDR3 measures 15 amino acids from cysteine to phenylalanine. The kept DNA is CDR3 alone, 45 bases in frame from the first base. The germline V gene supplies CDR1 SGHRS and CDR2 YFSETQ.